This T cell receptor (beta chain) was documented in a study of blood T cell repertoires in COVID-19. Study summary: Acute and convalescent COVID-19 samples came from the United States, Italy and Spain. PBMCs, B-cell-depleted T cells, or T cells provided the cDNA or gDNA that made up the material.

As processed by the authors: The authors estimated nucleated cell counts from reference gene primer amplification. Profiling relied on immunoSEQ multiplex PCR, and the TCRdb table lists in-frame clones only, not all of them. D and trimming were read from the DNA, whereas the V and J calls and clone size are those reported in that table. The sample contains some 320,000 clones, about nine tenths of which appear only once. Germline CDR1 is LGHNA and CDR2 is YNFKEQ. The J segment lost 2 bases and the V segment lost 4 bases, leaving 7 bases of the junction unmatched. The CDR3 has 18 residues. This sequence joins TRBV4-2 and TRBJ2-1, with TRBD2 identical over 14 bases. The sequenced sample consisted of peripheral blood. The sequence was obtained from a woman in her twenties or thirties who had recovered from COVID-19. CDR3 nucleotides: TGTGCCAGCAGCCTCTCGACTAGCGGGGGGGCGCCCTACAATGAGCAGTTCTTC. Its translation is CASSLSTSGGAPYNEQFF.